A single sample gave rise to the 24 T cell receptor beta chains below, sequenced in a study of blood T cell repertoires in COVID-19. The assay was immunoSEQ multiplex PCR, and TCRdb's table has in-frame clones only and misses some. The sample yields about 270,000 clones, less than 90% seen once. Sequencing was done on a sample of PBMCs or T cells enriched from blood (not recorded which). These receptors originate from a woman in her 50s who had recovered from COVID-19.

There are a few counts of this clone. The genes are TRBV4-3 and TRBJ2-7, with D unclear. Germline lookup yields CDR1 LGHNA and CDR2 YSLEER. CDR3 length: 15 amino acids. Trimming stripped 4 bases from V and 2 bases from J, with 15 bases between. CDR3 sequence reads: CASSPAHPGPYEQYF. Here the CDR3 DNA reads TGCGCCAGCAGCCCCGCCCATCCAGGCCCCTACGAGCAGTACTTC.

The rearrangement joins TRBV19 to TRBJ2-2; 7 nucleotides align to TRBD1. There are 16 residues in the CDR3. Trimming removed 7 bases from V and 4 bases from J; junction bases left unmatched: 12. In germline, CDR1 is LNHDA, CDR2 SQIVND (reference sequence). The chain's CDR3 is CASTNFRGTITGELFF. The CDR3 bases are TGTGCCAGTACCAATTTCAGGGGGACAATCACCGGGGAGCTGTTTTTT.

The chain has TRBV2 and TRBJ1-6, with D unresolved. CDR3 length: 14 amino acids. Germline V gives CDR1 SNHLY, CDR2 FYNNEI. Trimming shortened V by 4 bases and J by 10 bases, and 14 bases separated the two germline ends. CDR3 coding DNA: TGTGCCAGCAGTGCTAACGGGGTGAGGTCACCCCTCCACTTT. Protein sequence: CASSANGVRSPLHF.

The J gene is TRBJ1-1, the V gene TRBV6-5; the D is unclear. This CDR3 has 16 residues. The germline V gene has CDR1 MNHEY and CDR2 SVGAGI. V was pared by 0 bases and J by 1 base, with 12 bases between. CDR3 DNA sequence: TGTGCCAGCAGTTACTCGACGGAGGGTGGGAACACTGAAGCTTTCTTT. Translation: CASSYSTEGGNTEAFF.

CDR3 nucleotide sequence: TGTGCCAGCAGCTTCAGTAGCGGGAAGTCGTCCTACAATGAGCAGTTCTTC. Its protein is CASSFSSGKSSYNEQFF. This sequence joins TRBV7-3 and TRBJ2-1; 8 nucleotides align to TRBD2. The CDR3 runs 17 residues. Losses at the gene ends were 3 bases for V and 1 base for J; bases not matched to a gene: 8. CDR1 and CDR2 (germline): SGHTA, FQGTGA.

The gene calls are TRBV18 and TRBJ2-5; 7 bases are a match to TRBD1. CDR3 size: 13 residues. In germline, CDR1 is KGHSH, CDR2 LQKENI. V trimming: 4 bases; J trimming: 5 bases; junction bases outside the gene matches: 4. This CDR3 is CASSRGQWETQYF. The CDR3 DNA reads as TGTGCCAGCTCACGGGGACAGTGGGAGACCCAGTACTTC.

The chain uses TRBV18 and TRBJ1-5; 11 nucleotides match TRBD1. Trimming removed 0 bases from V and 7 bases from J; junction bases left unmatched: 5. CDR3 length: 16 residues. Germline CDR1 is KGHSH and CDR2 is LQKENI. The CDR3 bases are TGTGCCAGCTCACCACCCGGGACAGGGGGAGAGCAGCCCCAGCATTTT. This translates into CASSPPGTGGEQPQHF.

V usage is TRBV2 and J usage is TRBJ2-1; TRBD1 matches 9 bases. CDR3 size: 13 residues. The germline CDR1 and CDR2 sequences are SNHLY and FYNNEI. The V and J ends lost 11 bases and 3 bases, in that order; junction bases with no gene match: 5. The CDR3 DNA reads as TGTGCCCTCCGACAGGGGGTCTACAATGAGCAGTTCTTC. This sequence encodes CALRQGVYNEQFF.

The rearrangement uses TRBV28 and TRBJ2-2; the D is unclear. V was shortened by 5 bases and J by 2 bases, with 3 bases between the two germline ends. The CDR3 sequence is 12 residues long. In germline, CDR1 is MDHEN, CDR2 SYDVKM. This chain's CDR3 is CASSTNTGELFF. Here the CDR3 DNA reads TGTGCCAGCAGTACTAACACCGGGGAGCTGTTTTTT.

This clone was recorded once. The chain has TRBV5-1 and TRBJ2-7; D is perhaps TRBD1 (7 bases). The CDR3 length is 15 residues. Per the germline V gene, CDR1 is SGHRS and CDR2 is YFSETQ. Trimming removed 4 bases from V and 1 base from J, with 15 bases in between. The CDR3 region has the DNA TGCGCCAGCAGCCCCGGCGGGACAGTATCCTACGAGCAGTACTTC. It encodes CASSPGGTVSYEQYF.

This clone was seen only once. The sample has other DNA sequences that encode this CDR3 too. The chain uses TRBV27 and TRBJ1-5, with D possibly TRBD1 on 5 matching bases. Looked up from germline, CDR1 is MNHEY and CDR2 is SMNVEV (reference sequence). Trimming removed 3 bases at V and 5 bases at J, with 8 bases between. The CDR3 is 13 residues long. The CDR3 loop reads CASSFREDQPQHF. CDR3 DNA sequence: TGTGCCAGCAGTTTCAGGGAAGATCAGCCCCAGCATTTT.

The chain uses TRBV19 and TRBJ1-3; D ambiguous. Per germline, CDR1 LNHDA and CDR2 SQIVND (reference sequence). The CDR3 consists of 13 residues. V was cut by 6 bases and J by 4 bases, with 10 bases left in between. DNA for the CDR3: TGTGCCAGTAGCCAGACTAAGGGAAACACCATATATTTT. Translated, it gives CASSQTKGNTIYF.

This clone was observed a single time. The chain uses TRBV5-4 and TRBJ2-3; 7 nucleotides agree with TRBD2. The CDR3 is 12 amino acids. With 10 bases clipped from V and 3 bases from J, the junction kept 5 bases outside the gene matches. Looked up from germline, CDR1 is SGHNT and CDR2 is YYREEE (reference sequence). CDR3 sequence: CAGSGLTDTQYF. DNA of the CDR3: TGTGCCGGTAGCGGGTTAACAGATACGCAGTATTTT.

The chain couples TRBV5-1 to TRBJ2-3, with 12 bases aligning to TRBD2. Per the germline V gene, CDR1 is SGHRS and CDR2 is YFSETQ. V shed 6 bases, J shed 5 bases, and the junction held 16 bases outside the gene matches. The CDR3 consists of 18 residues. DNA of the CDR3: TGCGCCAGCAAATCCTCGGGACTAGCGGGCTACGAGGTAGATACGCAGTATTTT. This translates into CASKSSGLAGYEVDTQYF.

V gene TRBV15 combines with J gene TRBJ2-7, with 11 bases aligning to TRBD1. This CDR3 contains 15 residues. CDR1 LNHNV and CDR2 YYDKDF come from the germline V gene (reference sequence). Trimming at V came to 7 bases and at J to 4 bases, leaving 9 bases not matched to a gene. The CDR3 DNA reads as TGTGCCACCACTCCGGGACAGGGGGTTTCATACGAGCAGTACTTC. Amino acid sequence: CATTPGQGVSYEQYF.

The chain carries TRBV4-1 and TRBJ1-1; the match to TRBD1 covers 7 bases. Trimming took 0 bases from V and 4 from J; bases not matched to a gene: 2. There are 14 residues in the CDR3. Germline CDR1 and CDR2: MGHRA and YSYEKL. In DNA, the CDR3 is TGCGCCAGCAGCCAAGAACAGGGGCCCACTGAAGCTTTCTTT. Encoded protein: CASSQEQGPTEAFF.

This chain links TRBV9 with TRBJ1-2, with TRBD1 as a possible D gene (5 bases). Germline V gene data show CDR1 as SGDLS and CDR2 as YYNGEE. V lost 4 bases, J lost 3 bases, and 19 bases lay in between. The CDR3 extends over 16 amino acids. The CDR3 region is CASSPQGGTDYYGYTF. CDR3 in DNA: TGTGCCAGCAGCCCCCAGGGAGGGACGGATTACTATGGCTACACCTTC.

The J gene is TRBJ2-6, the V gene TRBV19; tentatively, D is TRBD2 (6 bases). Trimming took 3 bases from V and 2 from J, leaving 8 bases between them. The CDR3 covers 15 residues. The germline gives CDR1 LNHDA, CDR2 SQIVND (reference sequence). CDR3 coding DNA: TGTGCCAGTAGTATCGGGAGAGCTGGGGCCAACGTCCTGACTTTC. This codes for CASSIGRAGANVLTF.

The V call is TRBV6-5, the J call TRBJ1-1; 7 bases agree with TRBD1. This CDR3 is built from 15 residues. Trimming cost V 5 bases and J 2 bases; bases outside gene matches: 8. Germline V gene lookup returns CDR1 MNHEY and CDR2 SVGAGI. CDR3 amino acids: CASSLNRGPNTEAFF. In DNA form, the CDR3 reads TGTGCCAGCAGTCTCAACAGGGGCCCTAACACTGAAGCTTTCTTT.

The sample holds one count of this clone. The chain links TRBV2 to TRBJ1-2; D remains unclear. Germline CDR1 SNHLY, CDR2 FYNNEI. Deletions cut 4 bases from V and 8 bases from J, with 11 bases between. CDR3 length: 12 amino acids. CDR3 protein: CASSVAGGGYTF. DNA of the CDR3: TGTGCCAGCAGTGTTGCGGGAGGAGGCTACACCTTC.

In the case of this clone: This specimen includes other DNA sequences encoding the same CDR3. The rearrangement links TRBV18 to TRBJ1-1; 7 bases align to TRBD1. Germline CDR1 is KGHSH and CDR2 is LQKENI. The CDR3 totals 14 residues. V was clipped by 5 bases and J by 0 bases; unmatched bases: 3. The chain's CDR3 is CASSLQGLNTEAFF. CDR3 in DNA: TGTGCCAGCTCATTACAGGGGTTGAACACTGAAGCTTTCTTT.

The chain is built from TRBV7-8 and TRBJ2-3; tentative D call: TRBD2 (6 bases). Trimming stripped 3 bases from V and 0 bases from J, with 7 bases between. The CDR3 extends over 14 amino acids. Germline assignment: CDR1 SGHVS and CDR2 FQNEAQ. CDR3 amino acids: CASSFGSSTDTQYF. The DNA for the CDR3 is TGTGCCAGCAGCTTCGGGAGTAGCACAGATACGCAGTATTTT.

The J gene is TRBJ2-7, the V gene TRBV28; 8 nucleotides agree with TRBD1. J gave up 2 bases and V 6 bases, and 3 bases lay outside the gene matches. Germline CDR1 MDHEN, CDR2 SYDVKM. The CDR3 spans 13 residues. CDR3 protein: CASRRQGTYEQYF. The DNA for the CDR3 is TGTGCCAGCAGGAGACAGGGGACCTACGAGCAGTACTTC.

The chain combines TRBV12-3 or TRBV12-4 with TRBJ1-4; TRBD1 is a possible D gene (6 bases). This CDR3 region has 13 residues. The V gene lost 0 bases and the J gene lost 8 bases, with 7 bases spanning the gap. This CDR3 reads CASSLAQGEKLFF. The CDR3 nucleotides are TGTGCCAGCAGTTTAGCGCAGGGGGAAAAACTGTTTTTT.